The source of this TCR beta chain is a study of control samples from healthy donors and cancer patients. This clone appeared a few times. The CDR3 has 16 residues. Germline V gene lookup returns CDR1 MGHRA and CDR2 YSYEKL. Trimming removed 1 base from V and 4 bases from J; junction bases left unmatched: 9. Produced via immunoSEQ multiplex PCR; TCRdb's table is partial and in-frame only. Among 110,000 to 150,000 clones listed, over 85% were seen once. The sequence was collected from a man aged 25-45 years in good health. Sequencing used blood. The chain recombines TRBV4-1 with TRBJ2-5, with 7 bases identical to TRBD2. The DNA for the CDR3 is TGCGCCAGCAGCCAAGTCGTGGGAGGGCCTTTAGAGACCCAGTACTTC. It specifies CASSQVVGGPLETQYF.